Listed below are T cell receptor beta chains from one sample, sequenced in a study of cytomegalovirus exposure and HLA in healthy donors. Measured with immunoSEQ multiplex PCR; TCRdb has only the in-frame clones, and not every one. The sample lists some 71,000 clones, roughly 74% occurring once. Input material: PBMCs. Source of these receptors: a woman in her 30s in good health and CMV-seropositive. The CDR3 runs from the conserved cysteine through the conserved F or W.

cdr3_aa j_call v_call
CATSGQGNTEAFF TRBJ1-1 TRBV27
CASKRLAGGRGGELFF TRBJ2-2 TRBV2
CASSFRDTPYNEQFF TRBJ2-1 TRBV7-2
CASSPQGSGANVLTF TRBJ2-6 TRBV6-5
CASSPDFGGSGTGELFF TRBJ2-2 TRBV13
CASSLVSGLSSYNEQFF TRBJ2-1 TRBV7-2
CAWSPYYGYTF TRBJ1-2 TRBV30
CASSVSGGGGEKLFF TRBJ1-4 TRBV9
CPETGDSWGTDTQYF TRBJ2-3 TRBV28
CASRAPGGGGNEQFF TRBJ2-1 TRBV6-6
CASSEPSSSDTQYF TRBJ2-3 TRBV25-1
CSTRQGMDEQYF TRBJ2-7 TRBV29-1
CAWSHTYYGYTF TRBJ1-2 TRBV30
CSALGLGGGTQYF TRBJ2-3 TRBV29-1
CASSFLTGVGQPQHF TRBJ1-5 TRBV7-2
CASSSGQGRTDTQYF TRBJ2-3 TRBV5-1
CASSFGDFQETQYF TRBJ2-5 TRBV5-1
CASSPGTGNEQYF TRBJ2-7 TRBV6-5
CASSPTGPDTQYF TRBJ2-3 TRBV18
CASRLLARTHNEQFF TRBJ2-1 TRBV6-1
CASTSVGTGSYEQYF TRBJ2-7 TRBV28
CASSLGFRTGAHYEQYF TRBJ2-7 TRBV5-4
CASSKDRPGNTIYF TRBJ1-3 TRBV5-1
CASSGTGTGTLFF TRBJ1-4 TRBV25-1
CASSPRTGYGYTF TRBJ1-2 TRBV6-1
CASSIGLAGVPRKGTGELFF TRBJ2-2 TRBV19
CASSLAGGPSYEQYF TRBJ2-7 TRBV5-6
CASSEGTGVEKLFF TRBJ1-4 TRBV10-1
CAGKTGTGVHYGYTF TRBJ1-2 TRBV28
CASDSQGSSGRIQETQYF TRBJ2-5 TRBV2
CASRNQGQGTDTQYF TRBJ2-3 TRBV6-6
CASSPTSGPYEQYF TRBJ2-7 TRBV5-1
CATSRDRGGSDGYTF TRBJ1-2 TRBV15
CASSLWQGSSYEQYF TRBJ2-7 TRBV7-9
CSARRNTEAFF TRBJ1-1 TRBV20-1
CASSQELAGNKGQFF TRBJ2-1 TRBV4-1
CASSLDRGRGAYGYTF TRBJ1-2 TRBV7-3
CASRLGGWETQYF TRBJ2-5 TRBV2
CSADILPAQHF TRBJ1-5 TRBV20-1
CASSKVKGQDVNGYTF TRBJ1-2 TRBV21-1
CASSLGGEPNEKLFF TRBJ1-4 TRBV7-2
CASSYSIVVPNEQYF TRBJ2-7 TRBV6-5
CASSVVETQYF TRBJ2-5 TRBV2
CASSLDRGLYGYTF TRBJ1-2 TRBV18
CASSFGTAHGYTF TRBJ1-2 TRBV5-4
CAWSSGHSNTEAFF TRBJ1-1 TRBV30
CASSYQTGGTEAFF TRBJ1-1 TRBV5-1
CASSPTPTSGRVPDTQYF TRBJ2-3 TRBV5-5
CASSQPYLAAPYNEQFF TRBJ2-1 TRBV4-1
CACTGTGWYGTEAFF TRBJ1-1 TRBV6-1
CASSFDSWGYTF TRBJ1-2 TRBV28
CASSPGLAAGDTQYF TRBJ2-3 TRBV5-4
CASSLGRGIGYEQYF TRBJ2-7 TRBV28
CASSQAGYNEQFF TRBJ2-1 TRBV7-7
CASSQSRPGTGATEAFF TRBJ1-1 TRBV4-2
CASSGGDRGQPQHF TRBJ1-5 TRBV9
CASRPSFTSSYEQYF TRBJ2-7 TRBV4-3
CASKATGNQPQHF TRBJ1-5 TRBV28
CASSGDSLEQFF TRBJ2-1 TRBV2
CASSLWGPALPDYGYTF TRBJ1-2 TRBV5-6